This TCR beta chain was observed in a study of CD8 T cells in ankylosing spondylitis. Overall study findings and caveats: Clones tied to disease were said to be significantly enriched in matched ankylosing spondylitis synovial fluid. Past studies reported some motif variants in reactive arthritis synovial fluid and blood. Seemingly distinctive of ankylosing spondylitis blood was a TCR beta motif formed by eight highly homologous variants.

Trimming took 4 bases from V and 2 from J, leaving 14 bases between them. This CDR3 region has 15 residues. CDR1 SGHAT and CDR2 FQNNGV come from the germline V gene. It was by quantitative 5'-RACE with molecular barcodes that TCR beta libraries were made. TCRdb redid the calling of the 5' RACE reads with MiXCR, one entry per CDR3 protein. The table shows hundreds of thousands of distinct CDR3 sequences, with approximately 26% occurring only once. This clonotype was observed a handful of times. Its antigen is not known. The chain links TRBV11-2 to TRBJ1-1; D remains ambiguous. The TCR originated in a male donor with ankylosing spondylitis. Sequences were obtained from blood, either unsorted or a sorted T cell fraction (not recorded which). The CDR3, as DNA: TGTGCCAGCAGCTATCAGACGGTTATAAACACTGAAGCTTTCTTT. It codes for CASSYQTVINTEAFF.